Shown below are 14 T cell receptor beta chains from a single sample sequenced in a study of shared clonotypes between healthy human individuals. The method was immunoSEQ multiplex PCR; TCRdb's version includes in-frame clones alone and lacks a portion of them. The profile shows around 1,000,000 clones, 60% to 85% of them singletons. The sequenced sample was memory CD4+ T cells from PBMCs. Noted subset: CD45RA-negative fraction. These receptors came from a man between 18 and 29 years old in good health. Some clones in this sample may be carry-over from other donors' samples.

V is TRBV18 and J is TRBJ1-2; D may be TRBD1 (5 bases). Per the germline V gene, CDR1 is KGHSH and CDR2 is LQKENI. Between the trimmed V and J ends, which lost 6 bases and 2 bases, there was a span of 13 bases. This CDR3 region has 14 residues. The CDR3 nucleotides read TGTGCCAGCTCCCCAGGGTTAGCAAACTATGGCTACACCTTC. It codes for CASSPGLANYGYTF.

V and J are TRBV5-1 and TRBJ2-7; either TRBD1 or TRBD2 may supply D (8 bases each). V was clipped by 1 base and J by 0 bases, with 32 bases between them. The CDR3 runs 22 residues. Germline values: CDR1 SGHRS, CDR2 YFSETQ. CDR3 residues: CASSLLGQGALAGLPNSYEQYF. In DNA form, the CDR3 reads TGCGCCAGCAGCTTGCTCGGTCAGGGGGCCTTAGCGGGACTACCTAACTCCTACGAGCAGTACTTC.

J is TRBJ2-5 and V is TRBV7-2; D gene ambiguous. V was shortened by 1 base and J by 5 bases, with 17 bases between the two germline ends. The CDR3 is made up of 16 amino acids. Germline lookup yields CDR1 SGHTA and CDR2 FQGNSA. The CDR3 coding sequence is TGTGCCAGCAGCTTAGGTCGCGGACCCTACGCGGAGACCCAGTACTTC. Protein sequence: CASSLGRGPYAETQYF. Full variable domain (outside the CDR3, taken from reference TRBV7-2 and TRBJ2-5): GAGVSQSPSNKVTEKGKDVELRCDPISGHTALYWYRQSLGQGLEFLIYFQGNSAPDKSGLPSDRFSAERTGGSVSTLTIQRTQQEDSAVYLCASSLGRGPYAETQYFGPGTRLLVL.

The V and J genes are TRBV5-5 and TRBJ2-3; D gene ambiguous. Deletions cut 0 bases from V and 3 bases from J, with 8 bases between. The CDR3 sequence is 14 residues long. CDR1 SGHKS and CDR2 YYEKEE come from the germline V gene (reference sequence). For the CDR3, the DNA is TGTGCCAGCAGCTTGGTGGGTTGGACAGATACGCAGTATTTT. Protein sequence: CASSLVGWTDTQYF.

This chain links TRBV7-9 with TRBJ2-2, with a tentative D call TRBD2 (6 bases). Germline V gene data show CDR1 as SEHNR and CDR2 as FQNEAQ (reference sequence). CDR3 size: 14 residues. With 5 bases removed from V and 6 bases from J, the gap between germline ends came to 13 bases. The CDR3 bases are TGTGCCAGCAGCCCTCATTCGGGGGCCGGGGAGCTGTTTTTT. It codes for CASSPHSGAGELFF.

In nucleotides, the CDR3 is TGTGCCTGGACAAGGACTAGCGGGGGCTACAATGAGCAGTTCTTC. It is translated as CAWTRTSGGYNEQFF. The rearrangement links TRBV30 to TRBJ2-1; the match to TRBD2 covers 13 bases. The CDR3 has 15 amino acids. Germline-derived CDR1 and CDR2 are GTSNPN and SVGIG (reference sequence). V lost 4 bases, J lost 3 bases, and 3 bases stayed unmatched. The full variable domain, rest sourced from reference TRBV30 and TRBJ2-1, is SQTIHQWPATLVQPVGSPLSLECTVEGTSNPNLYWYRQAAGRGLQLLFYSVGIGQISSEVPQNLSASRPQDRQFILSSKKLLLSDSGFYLCAWTRTSGGYNEQFFGPGTRLTVL.

DNA for the CDR3: TGTGCCAGCAGCCCAACGACAGTCACGGGGGAGACCCAGTACTTC. The encoded protein is CASSPTTVTGETQYF. The chain combines TRBV7-3 with TRBJ2-5, with D perhaps matching TRBD1 or TRBD2 (5 bases each). CDR3 length: 15 amino acids. Germline loops: CDR1 SGHTA, CDR2 FQGTGA. V gave up 5 bases and J gave up 5 bases, with 18 bases separating them. Looking up the rest from reference TRBV7-3 and TRBJ2-5 gives the full variable domain: GAGVSQTPSNKVTEKGKYVELRCDPISGHTALYWYRQSLGQGPEFLIYFQGTGAADDSGLPNDRFFAVRPEGSVSTLKIQRTERGDSAVYLCASSPTTVTGETQYFGPGTRLLVL.

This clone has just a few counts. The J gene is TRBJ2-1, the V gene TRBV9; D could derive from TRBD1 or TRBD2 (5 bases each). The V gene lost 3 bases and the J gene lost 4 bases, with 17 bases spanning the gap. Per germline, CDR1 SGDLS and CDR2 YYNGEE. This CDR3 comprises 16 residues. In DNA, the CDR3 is TGTGCCAGCAGCGACGGGACCTATGAAGGATACAATGAGCAGTTCTTC. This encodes CASSDGTYEGYNEQFF. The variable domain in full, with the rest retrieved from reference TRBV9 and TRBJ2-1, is DSGVTQTPKHLITATGQRVTLRCSPRSGDLSVYWYQQSLDQGLQFLIQYYNGEERAKGNILERFSAQQFPDLHSELNLSSLELGDSALYFCASSDGTYEGYNEQFFGPGTRLTVL.

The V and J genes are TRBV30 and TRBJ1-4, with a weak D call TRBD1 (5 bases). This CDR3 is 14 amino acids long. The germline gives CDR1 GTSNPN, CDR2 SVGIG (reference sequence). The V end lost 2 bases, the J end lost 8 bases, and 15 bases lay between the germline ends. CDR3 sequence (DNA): TGTGCCTGGAGTCGGGGACTAGGGATGGAAAAACTGTTTTTT. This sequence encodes CAWSRGLGMEKLFF.

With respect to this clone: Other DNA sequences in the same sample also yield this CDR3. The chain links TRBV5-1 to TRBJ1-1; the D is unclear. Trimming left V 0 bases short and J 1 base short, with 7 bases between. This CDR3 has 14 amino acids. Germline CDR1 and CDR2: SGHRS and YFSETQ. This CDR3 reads CASSLGRGNTEAFF. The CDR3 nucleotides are TGCGCCAGCAGCTTGGGCAGAGGGAACACTGAAGCTTTCTTT.

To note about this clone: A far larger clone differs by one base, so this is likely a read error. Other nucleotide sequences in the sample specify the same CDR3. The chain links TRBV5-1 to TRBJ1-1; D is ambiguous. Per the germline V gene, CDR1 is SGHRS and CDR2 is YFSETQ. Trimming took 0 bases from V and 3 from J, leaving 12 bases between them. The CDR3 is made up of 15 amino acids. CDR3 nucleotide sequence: TGCGCCAGCAGCTTGGGGGCCAACAGAGACACTGAAGCTTTCTTT. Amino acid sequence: CASSLGANRDTEAFF.

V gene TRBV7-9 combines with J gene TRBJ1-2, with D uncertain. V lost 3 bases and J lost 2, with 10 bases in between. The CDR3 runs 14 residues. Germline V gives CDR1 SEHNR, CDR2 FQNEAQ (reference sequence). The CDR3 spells CASSFPPVNYGYTF. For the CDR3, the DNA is TGTGCCAGCAGCTTTCCTCCGGTAAACTATGGCTACACCTTC. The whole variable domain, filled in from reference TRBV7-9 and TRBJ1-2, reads DTGVSQNPRHKITKRGQNVTFRCDPISEHNRLYWYRQTLGQGPEFLTYFQNEAQLEKSRLLSDRFSAERPKGSFSTLEIQRTEQGDSAMYLCASSFPPVNYGYTFGSGTRLTVV.

The CDR3: CASSLQQIYNEQFF. The CDR3 DNA is TGCGCCAGCAGCTTGCAACAGATCTACAATGAGCAGTTCTTC. The chain has TRBV5-1 and TRBJ2-1; D not resolved. The CDR3 is 14 amino acids. Per the germline V gene, CDR1 is SGHRS and CDR2 is YFSETQ. The V gene lost 1 base and the J gene lost 3 bases, with 8 bases spanning the gap.

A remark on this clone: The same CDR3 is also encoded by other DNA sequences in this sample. CDR3 region: CASSLVRGRTEAFF. The DNA for the CDR3 is TGCGCCAGCAGCTTGGTTAGGGGTAGGACTGAAGCTTTCTTT. V and J are TRBV5-1 and TRBJ1-1; tentative D call: TRBD1 (5 bases). Germline V CDR1 and CDR2: SGHRS, YFSETQ. V lost 0 bases to trimming and J lost 5 bases, with 11 bases between them. There are 14 residues in the CDR3.